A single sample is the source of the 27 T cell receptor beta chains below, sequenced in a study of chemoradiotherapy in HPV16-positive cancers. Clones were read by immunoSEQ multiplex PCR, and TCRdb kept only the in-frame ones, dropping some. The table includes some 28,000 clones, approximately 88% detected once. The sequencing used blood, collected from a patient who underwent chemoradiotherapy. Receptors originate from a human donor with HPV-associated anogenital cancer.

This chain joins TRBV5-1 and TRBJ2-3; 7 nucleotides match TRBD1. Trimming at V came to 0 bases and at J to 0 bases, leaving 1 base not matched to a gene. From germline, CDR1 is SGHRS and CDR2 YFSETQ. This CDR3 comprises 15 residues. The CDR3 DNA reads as TGCGCCAGCAGCTTGGAGGGACAGAGCACAGATACGCAGTATTTT. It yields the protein CASSLEGQSTDTQYF. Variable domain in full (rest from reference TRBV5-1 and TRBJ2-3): KAGVTQTPRYLIKTRGQQVTLSCSPISGHRSVSWYQQTPGQGLQFLFEYFSETQRNKGNFPGRFSGRQFSNSRSEMNVSTLELGDSALYLCASSLEGQSTDTQYFGPGTRLTVL.

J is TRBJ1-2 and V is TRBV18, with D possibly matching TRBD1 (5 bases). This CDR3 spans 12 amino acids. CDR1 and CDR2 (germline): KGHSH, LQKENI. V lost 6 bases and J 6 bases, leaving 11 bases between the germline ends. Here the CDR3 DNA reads TGTGCCAGCTCCGGACAAACGCATGGCTACACCTTC. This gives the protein CASSGQTHGYTF.

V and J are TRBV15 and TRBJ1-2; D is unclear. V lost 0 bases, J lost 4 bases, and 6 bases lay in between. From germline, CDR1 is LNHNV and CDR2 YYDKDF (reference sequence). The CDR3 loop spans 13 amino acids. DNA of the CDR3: TGTGCCACCAGCAGAGATGTTGCCTATGGCTACACCTTC. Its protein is CATSRDVAYGYTF.

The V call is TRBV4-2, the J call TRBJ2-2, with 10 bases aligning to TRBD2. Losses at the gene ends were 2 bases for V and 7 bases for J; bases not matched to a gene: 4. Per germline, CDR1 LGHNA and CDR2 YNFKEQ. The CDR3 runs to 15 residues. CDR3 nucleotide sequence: TGTGCCAGCAGCCAACCTAGCGGGGGCGGCGGGGAGCTGTTTTTT. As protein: CASSQPSGGGGELFF.

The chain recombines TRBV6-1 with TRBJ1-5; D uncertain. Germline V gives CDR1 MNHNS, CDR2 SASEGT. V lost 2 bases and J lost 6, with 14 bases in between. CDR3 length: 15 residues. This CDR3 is CASSETWSGSQPQHF. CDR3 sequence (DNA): TGTGCCAGCAGTGAAACTTGGTCAGGTAGTCAGCCCCAGCATTTT.

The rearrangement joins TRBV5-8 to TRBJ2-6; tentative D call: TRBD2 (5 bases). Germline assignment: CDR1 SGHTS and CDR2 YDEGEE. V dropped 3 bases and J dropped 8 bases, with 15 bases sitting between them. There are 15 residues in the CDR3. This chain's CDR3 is CASSWLLGFTNVLTF. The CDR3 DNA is TGTGCCAGCAGCTGGTTACTAGGTTTTACCAACGTCCTGACTTTC.

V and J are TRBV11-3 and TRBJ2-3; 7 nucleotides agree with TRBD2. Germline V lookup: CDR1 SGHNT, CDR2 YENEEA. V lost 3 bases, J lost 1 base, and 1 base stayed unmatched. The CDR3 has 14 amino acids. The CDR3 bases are TGTGCCAGCAGCTTTCGGGGGGGCACAGATACGCAGTATTTT. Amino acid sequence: CASSFRGGTDTQYF.

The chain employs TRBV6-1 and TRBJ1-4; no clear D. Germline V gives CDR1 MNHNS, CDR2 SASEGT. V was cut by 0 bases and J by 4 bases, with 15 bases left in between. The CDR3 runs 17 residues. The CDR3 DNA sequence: TGTGCCAGCAGTGAAGCCGTAGGACGGATAGTTAATGAAAAACTGTTTTTT. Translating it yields CASSEAVGRIVNEKLFF.

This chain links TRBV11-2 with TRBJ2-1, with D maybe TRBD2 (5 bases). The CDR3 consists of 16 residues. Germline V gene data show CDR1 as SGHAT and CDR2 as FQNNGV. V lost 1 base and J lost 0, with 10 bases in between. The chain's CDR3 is CASSLGASSSYNEQFF. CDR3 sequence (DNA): TGTGCCAGCAGCTTAGGGGCTAGCAGCTCCTACAATGAGCAGTTCTTC.

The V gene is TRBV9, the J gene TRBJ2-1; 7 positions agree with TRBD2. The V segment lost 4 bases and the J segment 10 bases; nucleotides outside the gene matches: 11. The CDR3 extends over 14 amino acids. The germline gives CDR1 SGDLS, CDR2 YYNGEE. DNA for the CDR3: TGTGCCAGCAGCCCACCCGTGGGGGGAGGGGAGCAGTTCTTC. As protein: CASSPPVGGGEQFF.

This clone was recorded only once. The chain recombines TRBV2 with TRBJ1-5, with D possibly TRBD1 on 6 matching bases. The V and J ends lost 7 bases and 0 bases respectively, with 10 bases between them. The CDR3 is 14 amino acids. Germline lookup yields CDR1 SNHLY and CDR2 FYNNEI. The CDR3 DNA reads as TGTGCCAGCAAAGAGGACAGTAGCAATCAGCCCCAGCATTTT. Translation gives CASKEDSSNQPQHF.

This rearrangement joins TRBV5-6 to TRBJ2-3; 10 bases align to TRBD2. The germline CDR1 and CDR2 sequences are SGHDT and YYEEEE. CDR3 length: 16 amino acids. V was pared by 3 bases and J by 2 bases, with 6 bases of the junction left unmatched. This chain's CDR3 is CASSYSGGAYTDTQYF. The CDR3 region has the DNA TGTGCCAGCAGCTACAGCGGGGGGGCATACACAGATACGCAGTATTTT.

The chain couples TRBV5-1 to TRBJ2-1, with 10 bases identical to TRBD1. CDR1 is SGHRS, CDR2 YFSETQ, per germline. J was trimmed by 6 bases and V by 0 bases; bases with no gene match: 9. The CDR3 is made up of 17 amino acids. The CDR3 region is CASSLVGAGQGSNEQFF. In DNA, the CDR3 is TGCGCCAGCAGCTTGGTTGGAGCGGGACAGGGGTCCAATGAGCAGTTCTTC. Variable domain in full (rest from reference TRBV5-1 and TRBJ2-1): KAGVTQTPRYLIKTRGQQVTLSCSPISGHRSVSWYQQTPGQGLQFLFEYFSETQRNKGNFPGRFSGRQFSNSRSEMNVSTLELGDSALYLCASSLVGAGQGSNEQFFGPGTRLTVL.

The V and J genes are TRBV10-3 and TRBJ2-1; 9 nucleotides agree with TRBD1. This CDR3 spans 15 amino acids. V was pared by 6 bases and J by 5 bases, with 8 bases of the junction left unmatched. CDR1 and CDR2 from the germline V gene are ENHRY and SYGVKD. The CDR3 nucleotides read TGTGCCATCAGGGGGGGACAGGGATCCAACAATGAGCAGTTCTTC. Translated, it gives CAIRGGQGSNNEQFF.

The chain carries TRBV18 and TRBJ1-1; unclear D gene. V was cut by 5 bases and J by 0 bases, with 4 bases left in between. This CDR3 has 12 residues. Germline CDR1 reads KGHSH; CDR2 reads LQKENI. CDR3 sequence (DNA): TGTGCCAGCTCAGGCCTGAACACTGAAGCTTTCTTT. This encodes CASSGLNTEAFF.

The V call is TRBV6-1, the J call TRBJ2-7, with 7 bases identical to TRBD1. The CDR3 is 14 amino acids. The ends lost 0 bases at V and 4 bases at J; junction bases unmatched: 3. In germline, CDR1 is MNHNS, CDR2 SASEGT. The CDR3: CASSEATGWYEQYV. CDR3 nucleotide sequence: TGTGCCAGCAGTGAAGCGACAGGGTGGTACGAGCAGTACGTC.

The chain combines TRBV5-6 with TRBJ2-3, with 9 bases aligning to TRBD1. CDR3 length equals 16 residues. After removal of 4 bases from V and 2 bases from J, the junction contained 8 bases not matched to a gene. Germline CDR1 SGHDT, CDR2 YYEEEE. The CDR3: CASSTPGTGPTDTQYF. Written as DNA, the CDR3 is TGTGCCAGCAGCACTCCCGGGACAGGGCCCACAGATACGCAGTATTTT.

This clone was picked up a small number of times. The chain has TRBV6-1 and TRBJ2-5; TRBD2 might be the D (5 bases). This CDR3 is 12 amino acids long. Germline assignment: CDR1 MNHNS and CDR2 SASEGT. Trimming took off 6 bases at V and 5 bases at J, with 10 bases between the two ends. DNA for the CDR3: TGTGCCAGCAGGGGTAGCGTTGAGACCCAGTACTTC. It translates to CASRGSVETQYF.

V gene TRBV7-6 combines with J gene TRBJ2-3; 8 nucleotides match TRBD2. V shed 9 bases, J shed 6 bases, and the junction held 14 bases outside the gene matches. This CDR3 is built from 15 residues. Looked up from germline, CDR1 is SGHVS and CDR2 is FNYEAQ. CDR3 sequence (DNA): TGTGCCAGTAGCCCAGGACGGGGGGGCAAGGATACGCAGTATTTT. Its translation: CASSPGRGGKDTQYF.

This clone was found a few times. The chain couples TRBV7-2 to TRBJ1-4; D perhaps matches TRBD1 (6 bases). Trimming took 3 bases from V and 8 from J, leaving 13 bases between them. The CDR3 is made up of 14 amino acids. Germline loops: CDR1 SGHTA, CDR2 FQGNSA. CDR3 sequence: CASSLRGQGEKLFF. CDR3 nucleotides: TGTGCCAGCAGCTTGCGCGGGCAGGGGGAAAAACTGTTTTTT.

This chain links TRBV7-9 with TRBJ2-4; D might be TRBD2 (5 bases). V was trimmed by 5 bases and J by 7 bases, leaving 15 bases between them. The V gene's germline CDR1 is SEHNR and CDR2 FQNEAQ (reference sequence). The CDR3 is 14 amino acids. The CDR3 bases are TGTGCCAGCAGCCGATTAGAGGGATGGAACATTCAGTACTTC. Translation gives CASSRLEGWNIQYF.

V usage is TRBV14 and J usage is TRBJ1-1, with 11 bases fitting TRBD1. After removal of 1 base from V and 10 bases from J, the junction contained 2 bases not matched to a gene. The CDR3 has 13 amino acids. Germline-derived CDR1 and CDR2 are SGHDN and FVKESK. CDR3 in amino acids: CASSQAGTGGAFF. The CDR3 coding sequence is TGTGCCAGCAGCCAAGCTGGGACAGGGGGAGCTTTCTTT.

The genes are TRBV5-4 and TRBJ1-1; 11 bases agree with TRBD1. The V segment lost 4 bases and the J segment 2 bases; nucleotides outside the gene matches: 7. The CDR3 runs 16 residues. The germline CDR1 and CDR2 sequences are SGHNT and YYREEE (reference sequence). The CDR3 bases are TGTGCCAGCAGCCTAACCGGGACAGGGGGTAACACTGAAGCTTTCTTT. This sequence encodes CASSLTGTGGNTEAFF.

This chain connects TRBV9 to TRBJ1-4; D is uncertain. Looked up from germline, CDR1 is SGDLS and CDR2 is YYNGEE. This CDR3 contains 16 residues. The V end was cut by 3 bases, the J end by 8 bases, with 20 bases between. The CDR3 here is CASSGGGRAMGEKLFF. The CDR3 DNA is TGTGCCAGCAGCGGCGGAGGGAGGGCAATGGGGGAAAAACTGTTTTTT.

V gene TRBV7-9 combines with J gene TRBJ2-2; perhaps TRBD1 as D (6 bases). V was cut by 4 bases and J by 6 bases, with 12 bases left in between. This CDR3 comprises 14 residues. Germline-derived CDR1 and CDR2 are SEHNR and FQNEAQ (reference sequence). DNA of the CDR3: TGTGCCAGCAGCTCTGGGACAATTCCCGGGGAGCTGTTTTTT. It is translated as CASSSGTIPGELFF.

In DNA, the CDR3 is TGTGCCAGCAGTTTATCCGGGGTGGGGGGCTACACCTTC. As protein: CASSLSGVGGYTF. The rearrangement joins TRBV28 to TRBJ1-2; no clear D gene. CDR3 size: 13 residues. The germline V gene has CDR1 MDHEN and CDR2 SYDVKM. V lost 1 base, J lost 8 bases, and 11 bases lay in between.

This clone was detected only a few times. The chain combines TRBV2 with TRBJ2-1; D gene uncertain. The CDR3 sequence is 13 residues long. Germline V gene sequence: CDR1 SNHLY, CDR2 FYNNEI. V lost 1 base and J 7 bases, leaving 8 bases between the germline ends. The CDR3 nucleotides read TGTGCCAGCAGTGAAGGACCAAGGAATGAGCAGTTCTTC. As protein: CASSEGPRNEQFF. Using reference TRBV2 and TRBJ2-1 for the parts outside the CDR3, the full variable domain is EPEVTQTPSHQVTQMGQEVILRCVPISNHLYFYWYRQILGQKVEFLVSFYNNEISEKSEIFDDQFSVERPDGSNFTLKIRSTKLEDSAMYFCASSEGPRNEQFFGPGTRLTVL.